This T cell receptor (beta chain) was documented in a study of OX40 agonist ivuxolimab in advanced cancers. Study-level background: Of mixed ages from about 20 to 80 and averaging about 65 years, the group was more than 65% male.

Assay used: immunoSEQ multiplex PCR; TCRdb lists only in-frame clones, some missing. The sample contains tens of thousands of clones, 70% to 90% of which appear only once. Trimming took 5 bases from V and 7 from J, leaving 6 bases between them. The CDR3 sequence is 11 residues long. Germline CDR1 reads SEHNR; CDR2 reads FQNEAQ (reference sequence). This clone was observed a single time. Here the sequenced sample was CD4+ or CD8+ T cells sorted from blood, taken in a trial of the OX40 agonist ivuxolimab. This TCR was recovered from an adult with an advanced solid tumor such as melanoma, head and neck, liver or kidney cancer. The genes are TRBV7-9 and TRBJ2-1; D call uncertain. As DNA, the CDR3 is TGTGCCAGCAGCGATACAAATGAGCAGTTCTTC. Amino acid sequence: CASSDTNEQFF.